This TCR beta chain is from a study of vaccination and CD4 T cells after COVID-19. Turning to the study itself: Four females and six males made up the convalescents, with two Hispanic. Two doses of either BNT162b2 or mRNA-1273 vaccine went to participants.

Treatment of the sample: roughly ten-day PBMC culture with coronavirus spike peptide pools or control peptides (ViraFEST assay). TCR sequencing followed the expansion of antigen-specific T cells with peptide pools in ViraFEST. Notes on this clonotype: Its cognate antigen is unknown.

Trimming left V 1 base short and J 4 bases short, with 17 bases between. The CDR3 is made up of 17 amino acids. Germline-derived CDR1 and CDR2 are SNHLY and FYNNEI. An Oncomine TCR Beta short-read assay was used to sequence the DNA from cultured CD4+ T cells. Genomic DNA was drawn out of CD4+ T cells grown in culture. TCRdb analysed the PCR reads with MiXCR anew, one entry per CDR3 protein. This table holds 3,000 to 4,000 distinct CDR3 sequences, about 30% found once. This TCR was recovered from a human donor who had recovered from COVID-19. The sample taken for sequencing was CD4+ T cells from blood, cultured in vitro. The rearrangement links TRBV2 to TRBJ2-1, with D possibly being TRBD2 (6 bases). The CDR3 sequence is CASSEDQWGELYNEQFF. The CDR3 DNA is TGTGCCAGCAGTGAAGATCAGTGGGGGGAGCTATACAATGAGCAGTTCTTC.